This T cell receptor beta chain derives from a study of CD8+ T cells in alopecia areata. Study overall: The study gave treated patients oral tofacitinib at 5 to 10 mg twice daily.

The germline gives CDR1 MNHEY, CDR2 SVGAGI. The CDR3 loop spans 15 amino acids. Losses at the gene ends were 2 bases for V and 5 bases for J; bases not matched to a gene: 5. Treatment indicated: oral pan-JAK inhibitor, 5-10 mg twice daily. It was cDNA, reverse transcribed from extracted RNA, that served as the sequencing template. Here immunoSEQ multiplex PCR was the method, and the copy in TCRdb shows in-frame clones only, minus some. Of fewer than 200,000 clones listed, around 50% are singletons. V and J are TRBV6-5 and TRBJ2-1; 8 bases agree with TRBD2. This sequence was found in a human donor with alopecia areata. The starting material was CD8+ T cells sorted from blood, obtained at week 24, from a patient treated with tofacitinib. CDR3 amino acids: CASSYEAGVNNEQFF. The CDR3, as DNA: TGTGCCAGCAGTTACGAAGCGGGGGTGAACAATGAGCAGTTCTTC.